This TCR beta chain was observed in a study of T cell responses to AZD1222 COVID-19 vaccine. Findings of the study overall: An increase in Spike-specific TCR breadth and depth was observed after two AZD1222 doses.

On this clone itself: Its antigen is not known.

The method was immunoSEQ multiplex PCR; TCRdb's version includes in-frame clones alone and lacks a portion of them. The sample consists of some 150,000 clones, around 84% of them appearing once. The CDR3 runs to 13 residues. With 5 bases removed from V and 5 bases from J, the gap between germline ends came to 10 bases. The germline V gene encodes CDR1 MDHEN and CDR2 SYDVKM. The TCR comes from an adult who received the AZD1222 COVID-19 vaccine. The sample consisted of peripheral blood, taken 28 days after the second AZD1222 dose. This chain connects TRBV28 to TRBJ1-5, with D tentatively TRBD1 (5 bases). The CDR3 region has the DNA TGTGCCAGCAGTAGGGGTCGGGATCAGCCCCAGCATTTT. It is translated as CASSRGRDQPQHF. The full variable domain, rest sourced from reference TRBV28 and TRBJ1-5, is DVKVTQSSRYLVKRTGEKVFLECVQDMDHENMFWYRQDPGLGLRLIYFSYDVKMKEKGDIPEGYSVSREKKERFSLILESASTNQTSMYLCASSRGRDQPQHFGDGTRLSIL.